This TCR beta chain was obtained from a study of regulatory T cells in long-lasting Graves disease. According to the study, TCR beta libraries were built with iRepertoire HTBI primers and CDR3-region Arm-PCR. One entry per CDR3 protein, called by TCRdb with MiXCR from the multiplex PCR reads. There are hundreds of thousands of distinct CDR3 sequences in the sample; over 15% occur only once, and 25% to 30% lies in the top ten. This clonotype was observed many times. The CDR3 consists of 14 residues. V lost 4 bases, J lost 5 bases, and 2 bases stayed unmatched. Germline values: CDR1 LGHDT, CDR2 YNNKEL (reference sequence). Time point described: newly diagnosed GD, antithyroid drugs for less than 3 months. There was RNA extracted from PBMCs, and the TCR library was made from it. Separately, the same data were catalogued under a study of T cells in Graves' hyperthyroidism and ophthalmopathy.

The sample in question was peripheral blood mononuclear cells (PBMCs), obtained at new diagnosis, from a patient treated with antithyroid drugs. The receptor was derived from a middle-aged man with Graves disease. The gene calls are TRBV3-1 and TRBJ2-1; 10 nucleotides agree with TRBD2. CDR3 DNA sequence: TGTGCCAGCAGCCTTAGCGGGGGGCACAATGAGCAGTTCTTC. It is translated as CASSLSGGHNEQFF.